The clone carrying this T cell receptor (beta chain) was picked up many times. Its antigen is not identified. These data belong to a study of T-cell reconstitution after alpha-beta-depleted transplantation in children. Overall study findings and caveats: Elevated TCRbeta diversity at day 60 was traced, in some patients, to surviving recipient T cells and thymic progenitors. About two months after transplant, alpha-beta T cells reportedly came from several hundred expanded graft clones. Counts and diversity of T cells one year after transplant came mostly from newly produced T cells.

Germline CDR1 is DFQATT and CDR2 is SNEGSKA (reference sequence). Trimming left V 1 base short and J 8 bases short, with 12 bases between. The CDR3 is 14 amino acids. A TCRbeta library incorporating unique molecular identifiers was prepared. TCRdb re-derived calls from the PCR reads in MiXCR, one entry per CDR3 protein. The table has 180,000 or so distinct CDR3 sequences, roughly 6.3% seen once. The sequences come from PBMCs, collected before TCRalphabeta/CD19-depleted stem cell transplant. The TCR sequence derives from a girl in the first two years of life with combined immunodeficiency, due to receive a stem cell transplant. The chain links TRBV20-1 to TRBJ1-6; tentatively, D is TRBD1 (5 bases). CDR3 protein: CSARVSGWDSPLHF. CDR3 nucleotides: TGCAGTGCTAGAGTTTCAGGGTGGGATTCACCCCTCCACTTT.